This T cell receptor beta chain was identified in a study of T-cell reconstitution after alpha-beta-depleted transplantation in children. General study findings and limits: At one year after transplant, newly produced T cells mostly accounted for T-cell counts and diversity. Several patients had high TCRbeta diversity at day 60; it came from surviving recipient T cells and thymic progenitors.

The CDR3 spans 15 residues. V shed 4 bases and J shed 8 bases, with 18 bases lying between them. The V gene's germline CDR1 is LGHNA and CDR2 YSLEER. Unique molecular identifiers were incorporated during preparation of the TCRbeta library. TCRdb analysed the PCR reads with MiXCR anew, one entry per CDR3 protein. The data show around 490,000 distinct CDR3 sequences, over 10% seen once. This clonotype was counted between two and nine times. Antigen specificity is unknown. The chain employs TRBV4-3 and TRBJ2-1; D perhaps matches TRBD1 (5 bases). This sequence originates from a female patient younger than 10 who had a stem cell transplant for aplastic anemia, so the T cells may come from the graft donor. The sample consisted of PBMCs, mostly from graft donor cells, taken 180 days after TCRalphabeta/CD19-depleted stem cell transplant. The CDR3 nucleotides read TGCGCCAGCAGCCTCGTTGGGGCGCCCGGCGATGAGCAGTTCTTC. This gives the protein CASSLVGAPGDEQFF.